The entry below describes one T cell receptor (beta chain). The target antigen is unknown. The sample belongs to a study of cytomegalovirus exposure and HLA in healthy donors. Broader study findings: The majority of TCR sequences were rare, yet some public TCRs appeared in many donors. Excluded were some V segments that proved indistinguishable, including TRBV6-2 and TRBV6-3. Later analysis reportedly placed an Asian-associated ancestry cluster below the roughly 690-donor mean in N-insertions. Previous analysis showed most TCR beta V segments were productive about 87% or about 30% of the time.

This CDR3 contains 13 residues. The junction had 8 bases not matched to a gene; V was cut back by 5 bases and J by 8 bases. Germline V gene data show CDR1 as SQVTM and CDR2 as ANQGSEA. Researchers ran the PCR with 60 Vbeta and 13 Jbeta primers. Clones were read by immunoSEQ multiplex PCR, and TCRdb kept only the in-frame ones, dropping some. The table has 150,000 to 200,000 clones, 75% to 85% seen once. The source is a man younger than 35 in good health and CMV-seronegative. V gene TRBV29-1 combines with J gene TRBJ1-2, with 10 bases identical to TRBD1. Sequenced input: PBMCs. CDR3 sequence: CSVFRQGASGYTF. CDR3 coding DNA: TGCAGCGTTTTTCGACAGGGGGCGTCCGGCTACACCTTC. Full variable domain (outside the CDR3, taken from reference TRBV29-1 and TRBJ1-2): SAVISQKPSRDICQRGTSLTIQCQVDSQVTMMFWYRQQPGQSLTLIATANQGSEATYESGFVIDKFPISRPNLTFSTLTVSNMSPEDSSIYLCSVFRQGASGYTFGSGTRLTVV.